A selection of T cell receptor beta chains follows, all from one sample in a study of T cell responses to AZD1222 COVID-19 vaccine. Profiling relied on immunoSEQ multiplex PCR, and the TCRdb table lists in-frame clones only, not all of them. Among around 160,000 clones listed, under 95% were seen once. This specimen was peripheral blood, taken 28 days after the second AZD1222 dose. These receptors came from an adult who received the AZD1222 COVID-19 vaccine. The CDR3 runs from the conserved cysteine through the conserved F or W. D genes are given only for firm matches. Expanded clones are given a class, and other clones once, few, many or no size at all.

TRBV29-1	12	NA	TRBJ1-6	NA	CSAKGMYGPLHF	TGCAGCGCCAAGGGGATGTACGGACCCCTCCACTTT
TRBV28	18	NA	TRBJ2-6	NA	CASSLWQTRFGGANVLTF	TGTGCCAGCAGTTTATGGCAGACACGTTTTGGTGGGGCCAACGTCCTGACTTTC
TRBV24-1	16	NA	TRBJ2-1	TRBD2	CATSDPRLAGGNEQFF	TGTGCCACCAGTGATCCGCGACTAGCGGGAGGCAATGAGCAGTTCTTC
TRBV6-4	15	NA	TRBJ2-2	TRBD2	CASSEESGATGELFF	TGTGCCAGCAGTGAGGAGAGCGGGGCCACCGGGGAGCTGTTTTTT
TRBV30	13	NA	TRBJ1-1	NA	CAWATDMNTEAFF	TGTGCCTGGGCGACAGACATGAACACTGAAGCTTTCTTT
TRBV25-1	13	NA	TRBJ1-1	NA	CASSENLGTEAFF	TGTGCCAGCAGTGAAAATCTAGGAACTGAAGCTTTCTTT
TRBV9	15	NA	TRBJ2-7	TRBD2	CASSVGSGSVYEQYF	TGTGCCAGCAGCGTAGGTAGCGGGAGTGTGTACGAGCAGTACTTC
TRBV6-4	16	NA	TRBJ2-1	TRBD2	CASSDQGTSSYNEQFF	TGTGCCAGCAGTGACCAGGGGACTAGCTCCTACAATGAGCAGTTCTTC
TRBV29-1	14	once	TRBJ2-2	TRBD2	CSVGGLAFSGELFF	TGCAGCGTTGGGGGACTAGCTTTTTCCGGGGAGCTGTTTTTT
TRBV4-2	12	NA	TRBJ2-5	NA	CASSQDSTFLYF	TGTGCCAGCAGCCAAGATTCCACCTTTCTTTACTTC
TRBV7-8	21	NA	TRBJ1-1	NA	CASSLVRIGAHSHLSNTEAFF	TGTGCCAGCAGCTTAGTTCGGATAGGGGCACACTCCCACTTATCGAACACTGAAGCTTTCTTT
TRBV5-1	15	NA	TRBJ2-7	TRBD2	CASSLAAGGPNEQYF	TGCGCCAGCAGCTTGGCGGCGGGAGGGCCGAACGAGCAGTACTTC
TRBV7-2	12	NA	TRBJ2-1	NA	CASSLIRNEQFF	TGTGCCAGCAGCTTGATAAGAAATGAGCAGTTCTTC
TRBV5-1	15	NA	TRBJ1-5	NA	CASSLDGYSNQPQHF	TGCGCCAGCAGCTTGGACGGGTATAGCAATCAGCCCCAGCATTTT
TRBV12-3/TRBV12-4	12	NA	TRBJ2-3	TRBD1	CASNTGADTQYF	TGTGCCAGCAACACAGGGGCGGATACGCAGTATTTT
TRBV7-9	15	once	TRBJ1-6	TRBD1	CASSLTGGAGSPLHF	TGTGCCAGCAGCTTGACAGGGGGCGCGGGATCACCCCTCCACTTT
TRBV4-3	14	NA	TRBJ2-3	NA	CASSQDTRVDTQYF	TGCGCCAGCAGCCAAGATACTAGGGTTGATACGCAGTATTTT
TRBV6-5	14	NA	TRBJ1-2	NA	CASSLDPSNYGYTF	TGTGCCAGCAGCCTTGACCCTTCTAACTATGGCTACACCTTC
TRBV7-6	15	NA	TRBJ1-2	TRBD1	CASSLAGGTEDGYTF	TGTGCCAGCAGCTTAGCCGGTGGGACAGAAGATGGCTACACCTTC
TRBV3-1/TRBV3-2	12	NA	TRBJ2-1	NA	CASSQRGNEQFF	TGTGCCAGCAGCCAAAGGGGGAATGAGCAGTTCTTC
TRBV3-1/TRBV3-2	15	NA	TRBJ1-2	TRBD1	CASSPGDSANYGYTF	TGTGCCAGCAGCCCTGGGGACAGCGCTAACTATGGCTACACCTTC
TRBV7-2	16	NA	TRBJ1-4	TRBD1	CASSRAGGARFEKLFF	TGTGCCAGCAGCCGGGCAGGGGGCGCCAGGTTTGAAAAACTGTTTTTT
TRBV6-2/TRBV6-3	16	NA	TRBJ1-2	NA	CASSYEALGGNYGYTF	TGTGCCAGCAGTTACGAGGCCTTGGGAGGGAACTATGGCTACACCTTC
TRBV2	11	NA	TRBJ1-2	NA	CASSEGDGYTF	TGTGCCAGCAGTGAAGGGGATGGCTACACCTTC
TRBV4-1	20	NA	TRBJ1-1	NA	CASSQGPVGLRLKKNTEAFF	TGCGCCAGCAGCCAAGGCCCCGTGGGGCTTAGGCTCAAAAAGAACACTGAAGCTTTCTTT
TRBV5-4	14	NA	TRBJ2-7	TRBD1	CASSLPGQGIEQYF	TGTGCCAGCAGCCTACCGGGACAGGGTATCGAGCAGTACTTC
TRBV13	21	NA	TRBJ1-3	TRBD1	CASSLGGGTFSLSLSGNTIYF	TGTGCCAGCAGCTTAGGAGGGGGCACTTTTTCTCTCTCTCTCTCTGGAAACACCATATATTTT
TRBV4-1	17	NA	TRBJ1-1	TRBD1	CASSQVGPHRGKTEAFF	TGCGCCAGCAGCCAAGTCGGACCCCACAGGGGGAAGACTGAAGCTTTCTTT
TRBV4-3	12	NA	TRBJ2-7	NA	CASSQDRGEQYF	TGCGCCAGCAGCCAAGATCGGGGAGAGCAGTACTTC
TRBV5-5	14	NA	TRBJ1-2	NA	CASSLGQGEHGYTF	TGTGCCAGCAGCTTAGGGCAGGGTGAGCATGGCTACACCTTC
TRBV5-1	15	NA	TRBJ1-3	TRBD1	CASSLGDRAGNTIYF	TGCGCCAGCAGCTTGGGGGACAGGGCCGGAAACACCATATATTTT
TRBV6-6	13	NA	TRBJ1-2	NA	CATLDGANYGYTF	TGTGCCACCTTGGACGGAGCTAACTATGGCTACACCTTC
TRBV3-1/TRBV3-2	12	NA	TRBJ1-1	NA	CASSQQGWRAFF	TGTGCCAGCAGCCAACAGGGATGGCGAGCTTTCTTT
TRBV28	14	NA	TRBJ2-5	TRBD2	CASRGLAVWETQYF	TGTGCCAGCCGGGGACTAGCGGTTTGGGAGACCCAGTACTTC
TRBV19	14	NA	TRBJ2-2	NA	CASRRGSNTGELFF	TGTGCCAGTAGAAGGGGGTCGAACACCGGGGAGCTGTTTTTT
TRBV9	15	NA	TRBJ2-3	NA	CASSVEGSNTDTQYF	TGTGCCAGCAGCGTAGAAGGCAGCAACACAGATACGCAGTATTTT
TRBV14	13	NA	TRBJ1-1	NA	CASSQLRDRKAFF	TGTGCCAGCAGCCAACTTCGCGACAGGAAGGCTTTCTTT
TRBV7-8	18	NA	TRBJ2-1	TRBD1	CASSSGTGPLSSYNEQFF	TGTGCCAGCAGTTCCGGGACAGGGCCACTTAGCTCCTACAATGAGCAGTTCTTC
TRBV27	14	few	TRBJ1-2	NA	CASSLEGGRYGYTF	TGTGCCAGCAGTTTAGAAGGAGGGAGGTATGGCTACACCTTC
TRBV4-3	16	NA	TRBJ1-2	NA	CASSQSWGRGLYGYTF	TGCGCCAGCAGCCAAAGTTGGGGGCGGGGGCTCTATGGCTACACCTTC
TRBV10-1	12	NA	TRBJ1-1	TRBD1	CASGDRGLGAFF	TGCGCCAGCGGGGACAGGGGGCTTGGCGCTTTCTTT
TRBV5-6	14	once	TRBJ2-5	NA	CASSLTGTQETQYF	TGTGCCAGCAGCTTAACTGGAACCCAAGAGACCCAGTACTTC
TRBV10-3	15	NA	TRBJ1-1	NA	CAIRNTGPGNTEAFF	TGTGCCATCAGGAATACAGGCCCCGGGAACACTGAAGCTTTCTTT
TRBV19	13	NA	TRBJ1-1	NA	CASLGRLMLEAFF	TGTGCCAGCCTAGGGAGATTGATGTTAGAAGCTTTCTTT
TRBV7-2	14	NA	TRBJ1-1	NA	CASSAPGMGTEAFF	TGTGCCAGCAGCGCACCAGGGATGGGCACTGAAGCTTTCTTT
TRBV28	14	NA	TRBJ1-4	NA	CASRVLATNEKLFF	TGTGCCAGCAGGGTTCTTGCAACTAATGAAAAACTGTTTTTT
TRBV13	14	NA	TRBJ2-1	TRBD1	CASSDGTAANEQFF	TGTGCCAGCAGCGATGGGACAGCGGCCAATGAGCAGTTCTTC
TRBV27	16	NA	TRBJ1-5	TRBD1	CASSLSGQGSNQPQHF	TGTGCCAGCAGTCTCTCCGGACAGGGTAGCAATCAGCCCCAGCATTTT
TRBV5-1	15	NA	TRBJ2-4	TRBD1	CASSLQGIAKNIQYF	TGCGCCAGCAGCTTACAGGGGATAGCCAAAAACATTCAGTACTTC
TRBV29-1	13	NA	TRBJ1-3	NA	CSVEKGTGNTIYF	TGCAGCGTTGAAAAGGGAACCGGAAACACCATATATTTT
TRBV4-1	18	NA	TRBJ2-3	TRBD2	CASSQGTSGGPRTDTQYF	TGCGCCAGCAGCCAAGGGACTAGCGGGGGCCCCCGCACAGATACGCAGTATTTT
TRBV2	15	NA	TRBJ2-1	NA	CASSEIRGQSGEQFF	TGTGCCAGCAGTGAAATTCGAGGACAGTCGGGTGAGCAGTTCTTC
TRBV19	13	NA	TRBJ2-7	TRBD1	CASSPGQGVKQYF	TGTGCCAGTAGTCCGGGACAGGGGGTTAAGCAGTACTTC
TRBV5-6	15	NA	TRBJ1-4	NA	CASSYGTKGDEKLFF	TGTGCCAGCAGCTACGGGACTAAGGGAGATGAAAAACTGTTTTTT